These T cell receptor beta chains were read from a single sample in a study of cytomegalovirus exposure and HLA in healthy donors. Clones were sequenced by immunoSEQ multiplex PCR, and TCRdb holds only the in-frame ones, with some missing. The sample contains 180,000 or so clones, approximately 80% of which appear only once. The sample taken for sequencing was PBMCs. Every receptor here comes from a girl under 18 in good health and CMV-seropositive. The CDR3 runs from the conserved cysteine through the conserved F or W. Fields, in order: J gene, V gene, D gene, clone size, CDR3 protein, CDR3 DNA. The D gene is left open where the match is weak. For some rows the clone size is stated as once, few or many, or as a class when expanded; others skip it.

>TRBJ1-4|TRBV29-1|NA|NA
CSVEQGTNEKLFF
TGCAGCGTTGAGCAGGGGACTAATGAAAAACTGTTTTTT
>TRBJ2-5|TRBV5-4|TRBD2|NA
CASSQTSGSAETQYF
TGTGCCAGCAGCCAGACTAGCGGGAGTGCTGAGACCCAGTACTTC
>TRBJ1-2|TRBV14|NA|NA
CASSLVSGINYGYTF
TGTGCCAGCAGCCTTGTTTCAGGCATAAACTATGGCTACACCTTC
>TRBJ2-1|TRBV27|NA|NA
CASSLYPWVQGGEQFF
TGTGCCAGCAGTTTATACCCCTGGGTCCAGGGGGGTGAGCAGTTCTTC
>TRBJ1-2|TRBV5-1|NA|NA
CASTLQGTGYGYTF
TGCGCCAGCACCCTCCAGGGGACGGGATATGGCTACACCTTC
>TRBJ2-7|TRBV27|NA|NA
CASSLLQGSLYEQYF
TGTGCCAGCAGTTTATTGCAGGGGTCACTCTACGAGCAGTACTTC
>TRBJ2-1|TRBV5-1|TRBD2|NA
CASSWDLSGNTYNEQFF
TGCGCCAGCAGCTGGGACCTCAGCGGGAATACTTACAATGAGCAGTTCTTC
>TRBJ2-7|TRBV30|TRBD2|NA
CAWSPPPTSGRMGEQYF
TGTGCCTGGAGTCCCCCCCCGACTAGCGGGAGGATGGGTGAGCAGTACTTC
>TRBJ2-1|TRBV6-1|TRBD2|NA
CASSEWLAGHNEQFF
TGTGCCAGCAGTGAATGGCTAGCGGGGCACAATGAGCAGTTCTTC
>TRBJ2-5|TRBV10-3|NA|once
CAISERETQYF
TGTGCCATCAGTGAGCGGGAGACCCAGTACTTC
>TRBJ1-1|TRBV19|NA|NA
CASSPNTNTEAFF
TGTGCCAGTAGTCCTAATACGAACACTGAAGCTTTCTTT
>TRBJ2-7|TRBV13|TRBD1|NA
CASSSGTGVNEQYF
TGTGCCAGCAGCTCCGGGACAGGGGTCAACGAGCAGTACTTC
>TRBJ2-7|TRBV6-6|TRBD2|NA
CASIPSRLAKDEQYF
TGTGCCAGCATCCCCTCTCGACTAGCGAAAGACGAGCAGTACTTC
>TRBJ1-2|TRBV7-6|NA|NA
CASSLGQSGYTF
TGTGCCAGCAGCTTAGGACAAAGTGGGTACACCTTC
>TRBJ2-5|TRBV27|NA|NA
CARAGGAQETQYF
TGTGCCAGGGCTGGAGGGGCCCAGGAGACCCAGTACTTC
>TRBJ2-1|TRBV30|NA|NA
CAWSVSTSGIPRSGEQFF
TGTGCCTGGAGTGTATCTACCTCCGGGATCCCCCGGAGTGGTGAGCAGTTCTTC
>TRBJ1-1|TRBV10-3|NA|once
CAISDPGLGNTEAFF
TGTGCCATCAGTGATCCGGGACTAGGGAACACTGAAGCTTTCTTT